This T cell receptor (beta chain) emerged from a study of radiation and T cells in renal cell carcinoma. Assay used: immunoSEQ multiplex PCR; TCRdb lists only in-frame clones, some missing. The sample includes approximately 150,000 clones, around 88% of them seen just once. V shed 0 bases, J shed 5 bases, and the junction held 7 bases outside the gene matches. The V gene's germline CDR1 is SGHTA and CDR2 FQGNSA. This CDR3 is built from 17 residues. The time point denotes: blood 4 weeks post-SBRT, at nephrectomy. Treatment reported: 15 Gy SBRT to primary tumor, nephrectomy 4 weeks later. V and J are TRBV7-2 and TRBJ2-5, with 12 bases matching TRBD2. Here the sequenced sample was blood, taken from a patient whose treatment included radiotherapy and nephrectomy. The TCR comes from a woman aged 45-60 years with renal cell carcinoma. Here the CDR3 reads CASSLARLAGGRETQYF. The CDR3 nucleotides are TGTGCCAGCAGCTTAGCGCGGCTAGCGGGGGGGCGGGAGACCCAGTACTTC. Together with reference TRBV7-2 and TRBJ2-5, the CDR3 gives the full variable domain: GAGVSQSPSNKVTEKGKDVELRCDPISGHTALYWYRQSLGQGLEFLIYFQGNSAPDKSGLPSDRFSAERTGGSVSTLTIQRTQQEDSAVYLCASSLARLAGGRETQYFGPGTRLLVL.